The subject of this entry is one TCR beta chain. This CDR3 contains 15 residues. The germline V gene encodes CDR1 SGHDT and CDR2 YYEEEE. V dropped 0 bases and J dropped 6; count of bases not matched to a gene: 9. The sample is drawn from a study of technical replicates of blood from a few donors. Data came from immunoSEQ multiplex PCR; TCRdb stores just in-frame clones and leaves some out. The sample carries around 70,000 clones, under 95% recorded once. Sequenced sample: T cells isolated from PBMCs. This TCR came from a human donor in good health. The chain has TRBV5-6 and TRBJ2-7; 7 bases are a match to TRBD1. The CDR3: CASSLVDRDLGEQYF. Written as DNA, the CDR3 is TGTGCCAGCAGCTTGGTTGACAGGGATCTGGGCGAGCAGTACTTC.